These 24 T cell receptor beta chains were all obtained from the same sample, sequenced in a study of blood T cell repertoires in COVID-19. Here immunoSEQ multiplex PCR was the method, and the copy in TCRdb shows in-frame clones only, minus some. The profile shows about 270,000 clones, around 86% of them singletons. Sequenced sample: peripheral blood. These receptors all stem from a man in his forties or fifties with active or convalescent COVID-19.

This rearrangement joins TRBV7-9 to TRBJ2-2, with 10 bases fitting TRBD1. Unmatched junction bases numbered 10, after V lost 0 bases and J lost 3 bases. Germline-derived CDR1 and CDR2 are SEHNR and FQNEAQ (reference sequence). There are 19 residues in the CDR3. The CDR3 region has the DNA TGTGCCAGCAGCTTAGCGACGACAGGGGGCATTGGGGACACCGGGGAGCTGTTTTTT. Protein: CASSLATTGGIGDTGELFF.

This clone was detected once. The chain joins TRBV19 to TRBJ1-1, with TRBD1 identical over 9 bases. The CDR3 length is 17 residues. V was pared by 3 bases and J by 4 bases, with 12 bases of the junction left unmatched. Germline V lookup: CDR1 LNHDA, CDR2 SQIVND (reference sequence). CDR3 DNA sequence: TGTGCCAGTAGTATCGGATTTCGGGACAGGGTGGGCACTGAAGCTTTCTTT. Amino acid sequence: CASSIGFRDRVGTEAFF.

The J gene is TRBJ2-7, the V gene TRBV10-2; 7 positions agree with TRBD2. Looked up from germline, CDR1 is WSHSY and CDR2 is SAAADI. CDR3 length: 14 residues. V dropped 6 bases and J dropped 0; count of bases not matched to a gene: 5. CDR3 in DNA: TGCGCCAGCAGAACTAGCGCCGACTCCTACGAGCAGTACTTC. This gives the protein CASRTSADSYEQYF.

This rearrangement joins TRBV6-1 to TRBJ1-4, with a possible D match to TRBD1 (6 bases). Germline loops: CDR1 MNHNS, CDR2 SASEGT. V dropped 2 bases and J dropped 8 bases, with 12 bases sitting between them. The length of the CDR3 is 14 residues. This CDR3 is CASSENRGGEKLFF. In nucleotides, the CDR3 is TGTGCCAGCAGTGAAAATAGGGGGGGGGAAAAACTGTTTTTT.

V usage is TRBV30 and J usage is TRBJ1-1; TRBD1 might be the D (5 bases). Germline-derived CDR1 and CDR2 are GTSNPN and SVGIG (reference sequence). The CDR3 loop spans 13 amino acids. V dropped 0 bases and J dropped 4 bases, with 9 bases sitting between them. CDR3 residues: CAWSVQGFTEAFF. CDR3 nucleotides: TGTGCCTGGAGTGTCCAGGGCTTCACTGAAGCTTTCTTT. Based on the CDR3 plus reference TRBV30 and TRBJ1-1, the full variable domain is SQTIHQWPATLVQPVGSPLSLECTVEGTSNPNLYWYRQAAGRGLQLLFYSVGIGQISSEVPQNLSASRPQDRQFILSSKKLLLSDSGFYLCAWSVQGFTEAFFGQGTRLTVV.

This sequence joins TRBV10-3 and TRBJ2-1, with 8 bases identical to TRBD2. Germline CDR1 is ENHRY and CDR2 is SYGVKD. The CDR3 has 17 residues. The V segment lost 11 bases and the J segment 2 bases; nucleotides outside the gene matches: 17. In nucleotides, the CDR3 is TGTGCCCTTAGACCTGGCGAAGCGGGGGACCCCTACAATGAGCAGTTCTTC. Protein product: CALRPGEAGDPYNEQFF.

The chain uses TRBV15 and TRBJ1-3, with D maybe TRBD1 (5 bases). CDR3 length: 15 amino acids. V lost 0 bases and J lost 4, with 10 bases in between. CDR1 is LNHNV and CDR2 is YYDKDF in the germline V gene (reference sequence). CDR3 amino acids: CATSRDFRVGNTIYF. DNA of the CDR3: TGTGCCACCAGCAGAGACTTCAGGGTCGGAAACACCATATATTTT.

This chain links TRBV10-3 with TRBJ1-1, with a tentative D call TRBD1 (5 bases). The CDR3 has 14 residues. The V gene's germline CDR1 is ENHRY and CDR2 SYGVKD. Trimming took 11 bases from V and 5 from J, leaving 21 bases between them. CDR3 sequence reads: CAVGTGQGETEAFF. The CDR3 bases are TGTGCCGTCGGAACCGGGCAGGGCGAGACTGAAGCTTTCTTT.

This chain links TRBV11-3 with TRBJ2-5, with D possibly matching TRBD1 (5 bases). Per the germline V gene, CDR1 is SGHNT and CDR2 is YENEEA. The length of the CDR3 is 17 residues. Trimming took off 1 base at V and 0 bases at J, with 15 bases between the two ends. In nucleotides, the CDR3 is TGTGCCAGCAGCTTAGTAGGGGTCAGGGATTACCAAGAGACCCAGTACTTC. Protein sequence: CASSLVGVRDYQETQYF.

The rearrangement uses TRBV7-9 and TRBJ2-7, with D uncertain. CDR3 size: 16 residues. The germline CDR1 and CDR2 sequences are SEHNR and FQNEAQ (reference sequence). Between the trimmed V and J ends, which lost 5 bases and 2 bases, there was a span of 19 bases. The CDR3 region has the DNA TGTGCCAGCAGCAACTCTTACAGTGCAGGCGCCTACGAGCAGTACTTC. As protein: CASSNSYSAGAYEQYF. The full variable domain, with the rest looked up from reference TRBV7-9 and TRBJ2-7, is DTGVSQNPRHKITKRGQNVTFRCDPISEHNRLYWYRQTLGQGPEFLTYFQNEAQLEKSRLLSDRFSAERPKGSFSTLEIQRTEQGDSAMYLCASSNSYSAGAYEQYFGPGTRLTVT.

V usage is TRBV5-4 and J usage is TRBJ2-1, with D possibly being TRBD2 (6 bases). The CDR3 consists of 16 residues. The V and J ends lost 4 bases and 1 base respectively, with 15 bases between them. The germline gives CDR1 SGHNT, CDR2 YYREEE (reference sequence). The CDR3 bases are TGTGCCAGCAGCCCTCGGGCGGGGAGGTCCTACAATGAGCAGTTCTTC. This encodes CASSPRAGRSYNEQFF.

The chain is built from TRBV3-1 (or the pseudogene TRBV3-2) and TRBJ2-7; 10 nucleotides match TRBD2. Germline trimming cut 1 base from V and 5 bases from J; bases unmatched to any gene: 5. The CDR3 has 15 amino acids. Germline loops: CDR1 LGHDT, CDR2 YNNKEL (reference sequence). The CDR3: CASSQVVLAGNEQYF. The CDR3 DNA reads as TGTGCCAGCAGCCAAGTCGTACTAGCGGGAAACGAGCAGTACTTC.

The chain joins TRBV7-9 to TRBJ2-7; 9 bases match TRBD1. The CDR3 spans 15 residues. Germline values: CDR1 SEHNR, CDR2 FQNEAQ (reference sequence). Unmatched junction bases numbered 5, after V lost 1 base and J lost 4 bases. This CDR3 is CASSLGDRVKYEQYF. CDR3 DNA: TGTGCCAGCAGCTTAGGGGACAGGGTGAAATACGAGCAGTACTTC.

This clone has a single count. This sequence joins TRBV5-1 and TRBJ1-5, with 10 bases lining up with TRBD1. The germline V gene encodes CDR1 SGHRS and CDR2 YFSETQ. This CDR3 spans 15 amino acids. V shed 0 bases and J 7 bases; nucleotides not matched to a gene: 4. CDR3: CASSLAGQGSQPQHF. CDR3 coding DNA: TGCGCCAGCAGCTTGGCGGGACAGGGGAGCCAGCCCCAGCATTTT.

This clone came up once. This chain links TRBV30 with TRBJ2-3, with D unclear. Trimming pared 2 bases from V and 5 bases from J, leaving 11 bases between. This CDR3 region has 13 residues. In germline, CDR1 is GTSNPN, CDR2 SVGIG (reference sequence). In nucleotides, the CDR3 is TGTGCCTGGAGTACTATTCCTATAGATACGCAGTATTTT. It encodes CAWSTIPIDTQYF. The full variable domain, with the rest looked up from reference TRBV30 and TRBJ2-3, is SQTIHQWPATLVQPVGSPLSLECTVEGTSNPNLYWYRQAAGRGLQLLFYSVGIGQISSEVPQNLSASRPQDRQFILSSKKLLLSDSGFYLCAWSTIPIDTQYFGPGTRLTVL.

V usage is TRBV29-1 and J usage is TRBJ2-7; D is ambiguous. Trimming removed 6 bases at V and 2 bases at J, with 14 bases between. CDR1 and CDR2 (germline): SQVTM, ANQGSEA. The length of the CDR3 is 13 residues. The CDR3 DNA follows: TGCAGCGTCCCGGAGCCCCTTACCTACGAGCAGTACTTC. This sequence encodes CSVPEPLTYEQYF.

The chain couples TRBV14 to TRBJ2-5; 7 nucleotides align to TRBD2. CDR1 and CDR2 (germline): SGHDN, FVKESK. Trimming removed 4 bases from V and 5 bases from J; junction bases left unmatched: 13. This CDR3 has 16 amino acids. The CDR3 protein is CASSPYRGTTLETQYF. The CDR3 region has the DNA TGTGCCAGCAGCCCCTATCGCGGGACTACCCTCGAGACCCAGTACTTC.

The chain recombines TRBV27 with TRBJ1-1; 7 nucleotides align to TRBD1. Germline CDR1 reads MNHEY; CDR2 reads SMNVEV (reference sequence). J was trimmed by 8 bases and V by 4 bases; bases with no gene match: 7. CDR3 size: 13 residues. This chain's CDR3 is CASSWGTTGEAFF. CDR3 DNA: TGTGCCAGCAGTTGGGGGACGACAGGGGAAGCTTTCTTT.

J is TRBJ1-2 and V is TRBV19; D remains ambiguous. The CDR3 runs to 14 residues. Germline V CDR1 and CDR2: LNHDA, SQIVND (reference sequence). Trimming pared 6 bases from V and 2 bases from J, leaving 13 bases between. This CDR3 is CASSTTPGNYGYTF. In DNA form, the CDR3 reads TGTGCCAGTAGCACTACCCCGGGAAACTATGGCTACACCTTC.

The rearrangement uses TRBV19 and TRBJ1-6; 8 bases agree with TRBD1. The CDR3 runs to 22 residues. V lost 5 bases and J lost 6; bases outside the gene matches: 27. Germline CDR1 LNHDA, CDR2 SQIVND (reference sequence). The CDR3 DNA reads TGTGCCAGTAGTTATTGGGGGCTGGCTCAAACCGGGCGGACAGGGAGTAATTCACCCCTCCACTTT. Translated: CASSYWGLAQTGRTGSNSPLHF.

This clone was counted once. The chain links TRBV5-6 to TRBJ1-1, with TRBD1 identical over 7 bases. Germline lookup yields CDR1 SGHDT and CDR2 YYEEEE. The CDR3 is made up of 15 amino acids. J gave up 6 bases and V 4 bases, and 12 bases lay outside the gene matches. The CDR3 region has the DNA TGTGCCAGCAGCCATGACTGGGACAGCCAAGCTGAAGCTTTCTTT. It translates to CASSHDWDSQAEAFF.

This clone was counted a single time. The CDR3 bases are TGTGCCAGCAGCTTCGGAGATAACCAAGAGACCCAGTACTTC. It specifies CASSFGDNQETQYF. The J gene is TRBJ2-5, the V gene TRBV9; no reliable D call. This CDR3 region has 14 residues. Per the germline V gene, CDR1 is SGDLS and CDR2 is YYNGEE. Between the trimmed V and J ends, which lost 4 bases and 0 bases, there was a span of 10 bases.

V gene TRBV7-9 combines with J gene TRBJ1-5; maybe TRBD1 (5 bases). The CDR3 totals 14 residues. Per germline, CDR1 SEHNR and CDR2 FQNEAQ (reference sequence). Trimming cost V 6 bases and J 6 bases, with 15 bases left between them. CDR3 protein: CASSNHTRVQPQHF. CDR3 bases: TGTGCCAGCAGTAACCACACCAGGGTTCAGCCCCAGCATTTT.

The chain links TRBV5-5 to TRBJ2-3, with a tentative D call TRBD1 (5 bases). Germline V gene data show CDR1 as SGHKS and CDR2 as YYEKEE (reference sequence). The CDR3 runs 17 residues. V was clipped by 0 bases and J by 1 base, with 15 bases between them. This CDR3 is CASSLVDSPSGTDTQYF. CDR3 in DNA: TGTGCCAGCAGCTTGGTAGACAGCCCTAGTGGCACAGATACGCAGTATTTT.